This entry lists 29 T cell receptor beta chains sequenced from one sample in a study of cytomegalovirus exposure and HLA in healthy donors. The table came from immunoSEQ multiplex PCR; TCRdb's copy has only in-frame clones and leaves some out. The sample lists over 85,000 clones; more than 70% were seen once. The sequenced sample consisted of PBMCs. These receptors came from a woman aged 18 to 35 in good health and CMV-seronegative.

The rearrangement links TRBV19 to TRBJ1-1, with no clear D. V lost 3 bases, J lost 7 bases, and 6 bases lay in between. Germline V CDR1 and CDR2: LNHDA, SQIVND (reference sequence). This CDR3 has 11 residues. In nucleotides, the CDR3 is TGTGCCAGTAGTATTTTATTTGAAGCTTTCTTT. It is translated as CASSILFEAFF.

J is TRBJ2-7 and V is TRBV6-1; 9 bases are shared with TRBD1. The junction had 5 bases not matched to a gene; V was cut back by 1 base and J by 1 base. CDR1 and CDR2 from the germline V gene are MNHNS and SASEGT. This CDR3 spans 16 amino acids. This CDR3 reads CASSEEGGTGSYEQYF. The CDR3 nucleotides are TGTGCCAGCAGTGAAGAGGGCGGGACAGGGTCCTACGAGCAGTACTTC.

The chain uses TRBV25-1 and TRBJ2-7, with unresolved D. CDR3 length equals 12 residues. Germline CDR1 is MGHDK and CDR2 is SYGVNS. Deletions cut 6 bases from V and 5 bases from J, with 11 bases between. Here the CDR3 DNA reads TGTGCCAGCAGCCAGGTGACCCACGAGCAGTACTTC. This translates into CASSQVTHEQYF.

The chain has TRBV29-1 and TRBJ1-2; tentative D call: TRBD1 (5 bases). The CDR3 is 13 amino acids. Germline loops: CDR1 SQVTM, CDR2 ANQGSEA. Trimming cost V 4 bases and J 2 bases, with 11 bases left between them. This CDR3 reads CSVAEGSNYGYTF. As DNA, the CDR3 is TGCAGCGTTGCGGAGGGGTCGAACTATGGCTACACCTTC. The entire variable domain, with the rest obtained from reference TRBV29-1 and TRBJ1-2, is as follows: SAVISQKPSRDICQRGTSLTIQCQVDSQVTMMFWYRQQPGQSLTLIATANQGSEATYESGFVIDKFPISRPNLTFSTLTVSNMSPEDSSIYLCSVAEGSNYGYTFGSGTRLTVV.

The chain links TRBV6-1 to TRBJ1-2; D might be TRBD1 (5 bases). Germline values: CDR1 MNHNS, CDR2 SASEGT. The length of the CDR3 is 15 residues. Deletions cut 2 bases from V and 6 bases from J, with 16 bases between. The CDR3 DNA sequence: TGTGCCAGCAGTGAATGGGGAGGGGCGAGGGATGGCTACACCTTC. This encodes CASSEWGGARDGYTF.

The DNA for the CDR3 is TGTGCCAGCAGCGTAAGCGGGGGGACTTACGAGCAGTACTTC. It is translated as CASSVSGGTYEQYF. The chain is built from TRBV9 and TRBJ2-7; 9 nucleotides line up with TRBD2. The V and J ends lost 1 base and 4 bases, in that order; junction bases with no gene match: 3. The CDR3 runs to 14 residues. Germline CDR1 SGDLS, CDR2 YYNGEE. The whole variable domain, remainder taken from reference TRBV9 and TRBJ2-7, is DSGVTQTPKHLITATGQRVTLRCSPRSGDLSVYWYQQSLDQGLQFLIQYYNGEERAKGNILERFSAQQFPDLHSELNLSSLELGDSALYFCASSVSGGTYEQYFGPGTRLTVT.

The gene calls are TRBV7-3 and TRBJ2-2; TRBD2 is a possible D gene (5 bases). CDR1 is SGHTA and CDR2 is FQGTGA in the germline V gene. The germline V and J ends were trimmed by 2 bases and 2 bases, with 6 bases remaining between them. The CDR3 runs 14 residues. The CDR3 spells CASSLGGNTGELFF. The CDR3 DNA is TGTGCCAGCAGCTTAGGAGGAAACACCGGGGAGCTGTTTTTT.

This chain connects TRBV28 to TRBJ2-7, with D tentatively TRBD1 (5 bases). Germline CDR1 reads MDHEN; CDR2 reads SYDVKM. Trimming removed 4 bases at V and 0 bases at J, with 10 bases between. This CDR3 region has 14 residues. CDR3 in amino acids: CASSSLQVSYEQYF. DNA for the CDR3: TGTGCCAGCAGTTCACTACAGGTCTCCTACGAGCAGTACTTC.

The V and J genes are TRBV19 and TRBJ2-1; D might be TRBD2 (6 bases). Germline values: CDR1 LNHDA, CDR2 SQIVND (reference sequence). The CDR3 is 14 amino acids. With 11 bases removed from V and 0 bases from J, the gap between germline ends came to 14 bases. CDR3 region: CASGEWGSYNEQFF. For the CDR3, the DNA is TGTGCCTCGGGAGAGTGGGGCTCCTACAATGAGCAGTTCTTC.

In DNA, the CDR3 is TGCAGCGTTGGGCGGACTAGCGGGAGTAGGGCAGATACGCAGTATTTT. Amino acids: CSVGRTSGSRADTQYF. The chain is built from TRBV29-1 and TRBJ2-3; 13 bases agree with TRBD2. The CDR3 is made up of 16 amino acids. V gave up 4 bases and J gave up 4 bases; unmatched junction bases: 8. Per germline, CDR1 SQVTM and CDR2 ANQGSEA.

This rearrangement joins TRBV6-5 to TRBJ2-7, with TRBD1 identical over 9 bases. CDR3 length equals 14 residues. The ends lost 7 bases at V and 3 bases at J; junction bases unmatched: 7. Per the germline V gene, CDR1 is MNHEY and CDR2 is SVGAGI. The CDR3 DNA reads TGTGCCAGCACCGAGACAGGGGGGGACTACGAGCAGTACTTC. It specifies CASTETGGDYEQYF.

CDR3 loop: CASSYSRPIQETQYF. DNA of the CDR3: TGTGCCAGCAGTTACTCGCGTCCTATCCAAGAGACCCAGTACTTC. This sequence joins TRBV6-5 and TRBJ2-5; D unresolved. CDR3 size: 15 residues. Deletions cut 0 bases from V and 1 base from J, with 9 bases between. From germline, CDR1 is MNHEY and CDR2 SVGAGI.

The gene calls are TRBV5-8 and TRBJ1-1; D not resolved. The CDR3 is 13 residues long. The V gene lost 2 bases and the J gene lost 0 bases, with 5 bases spanning the gap. Germline V gene data show CDR1 as SGHTS and CDR2 as YDEGEE. CDR3 in DNA: TGTGCCAGCAGCTTAACAGTGAACACTGAAGCTTTCTTT. Its translation: CASSLTVNTEAFF.

The chain links TRBV30 to TRBJ1-1; D unclear. CDR1 is GTSNPN, CDR2 SVGIG, per germline (reference sequence). The CDR3 consists of 12 residues. V was cut by 5 bases and J by 0 bases, with 7 bases left in between. The CDR3: CAWGRLNTEAFF. The DNA of the CDR3 is TGTGCCTGGGGCCGCTTGAACACTGAAGCTTTCTTT.

Written as DNA, the CDR3 is TGCGCCAGCAGCCAAGATCCAGACAGGGTCAACACCATATATTTT. Protein: CASSQDPDRVNTIYF. The genes are TRBV4-3 and TRBJ1-3, with 7 bases that match TRBD1. The length of the CDR3 is 15 residues. Germline V CDR1 and CDR2: LGHNA, YSLEER. V trimming: 0 bases; J trimming: 7 bases; junction bases outside the gene matches: 6.

The chain joins TRBV18 to TRBJ1-6; TRBD1 matches at 7 bases. Germline V CDR1 and CDR2: KGHSH, LQKENI. The CDR3 runs 15 residues. The V gene end was trimmed by 8 bases and the J gene end by 8 bases; junction bases not matched to a gene: 12. The CDR3 DNA is TGTGCCAGCACTCGGAACAGGGGCTCGGATTCACCCCTCCACTTT. Residues: CASTRNRGSDSPLHF. Using reference TRBV18 and TRBJ1-6 for the parts outside the CDR3, the full variable domain is NAGVMQNPRHLVRRRGQEARLRCSPMKGHSHVYWYRQLPEEGLKFMVYLQKENIIDESGMPKERFSAEFPKEGPSILRIQQVVRGDSAAYFCASTRNRGSDSPLHFGNGTRLTVT.

The chain employs TRBV6-1 and TRBJ2-3; unclear D gene. Per the germline V gene, CDR1 is MNHNS and CDR2 is SASEGT. V shed 3 bases and J shed 0 bases, with 10 bases lying between them. The CDR3 contains 15 residues. In DNA form, the CDR3 reads TGTGCCAGCAGTGACCCCAGGTTTAGCACAGATACGCAGTATTTT. Translated: CASSDPRFSTDTQYF.

This CDR3 reads CASRLSQLGVSNEKLFF. In DNA, the CDR3 is TGTGCAAGTCGCTTATCGCAACTCGGGGTATCTAATGAAAAACTGTTTTTT. V usage is TRBV12-2 and J usage is TRBJ1-4. TRBV12-2 is assigned pseudogene status. This CDR3 comprises 17 residues.

This clone was seen only a few times. The chain links TRBV6-1 to TRBJ1-3; D is unresolved. Germline CDR1 and CDR2: MNHNS and SASEGT. Trimming left V 7 bases short and J 4 bases short, with 11 bases between. The CDR3 extends over 13 amino acids. CDR3 protein: CASTAGRGNTIYF. The CDR3 DNA reads as TGTGCCAGCACCGCGGGCCGGGGAAACACCATATATTTT.

CDR3 DNA sequence: TGTGCCACCACGGTACCGGGACAGGGGTACGAGCAGTACTTC. This encodes CATTVPGQGYEQYF. The chain links TRBV28 to TRBJ2-7; 10 bases match TRBD1. Germline V lookup: CDR1 MDHEN, CDR2 SYDVKM. The CDR3 spans 14 residues. V was clipped by 10 bases and J by 4 bases; unmatched bases: 10.

The CDR3 region has the DNA TGTGCCAGCAGCCGTGGGACAGGGAACACTGAAGCTTTCTTT. It yields the protein CASSRGTGNTEAFF. The chain has TRBV27 and TRBJ1-1; TRBD1 matches at 8 bases. The CDR3 spans 14 residues. V was pared by 6 bases and J by 1 base, with 4 bases of the junction left unmatched. Germline CDR1 and CDR2: MNHEY and SMNVEV (reference sequence).

The chain joins TRBV19 to TRBJ2-7; 8 bases are shared with TRBD1. This CDR3 has 15 amino acids. CDR1 and CDR2 (germline): LNHDA, SQIVND (reference sequence). The J segment lost 0 bases and the V segment lost 4 bases, leaving 5 bases of the junction unmatched. CDR3: CASSNGQGGSYEQYF. The CDR3 nucleotides are TGTGCCAGTAGTAACGGACAGGGAGGCTCCTACGAGCAGTACTTC.

This CDR3 reads CASSEADRSFYSNQPQHF. The CDR3 nucleotides are TGTGCCAGCAGTGAAGCCGACAGGTCTTTCTATAGCAATCAGCCCCAGCATTTT. The chain joins TRBV6-1 to TRBJ1-5, with D perhaps TRBD1 (6 bases). V was trimmed by 0 bases and J by 0 bases, leaving 15 bases between them. Germline loops: CDR1 MNHNS, CDR2 SASEGT. The CDR3 is made up of 18 amino acids.

The V call is TRBV5-1, the J call TRBJ2-7; 7 bases align to TRBD2. With V trimmed by 7 bases and J by 7 bases, 14 bases remained unmatched. The CDR3 sequence is 14 residues long. Germline V gene sequence: CDR1 SGHRS, CDR2 YFSETQ. CDR3 in amino acids: CASGPGEGRREQYF. CDR3 in DNA: TGCGCCAGCGGGCCCGGGGAGGGCCGTAGGGAGCAGTACTTC.

V and J are TRBV7-2 and TRBJ2-1; TRBD2 matches at 10 bases. Trimming took 4 bases from V and 0 from J; bases not matched to a gene: 6. CDR1 is SGHTA, CDR2 FQGNSA, per germline. The CDR3 runs to 17 residues. DNA of the CDR3: TGTGCCAGCAGCTCCCGGACTAGCGGAAGCTCCTACAATGAGCAGTTCTTC. It yields the protein CASSSRTSGSSYNEQFF.

This sequence joins TRBV28 and TRBJ2-7; maybe TRBD1 (5 bases). The V gene lost 5 bases and the J gene lost 4 bases, with 27 bases spanning the gap. The CDR3 is 18 amino acids. Germline V gene lookup returns CDR1 MDHEN and CDR2 SYDVKM. In DNA, the CDR3 is TGTGCCAGCAGTCCCCGACAGAAAGGGCTTGGGGCCCTATACGAGCAGTACTTC. Translated: CASSPRQKGLGALYEQYF.

The V call is TRBV27, the J call TRBJ2-5, with 8 bases identical to TRBD2. V was pared by 1 base and J by 2 bases, with 6 bases of the junction left unmatched. The CDR3 extends over 16 amino acids. Germline V gene lookup returns CDR1 MNHEY and CDR2 SMNVEV (reference sequence). CDR3 residues: CASSLFSGTTQETQYF. The CDR3, as DNA: TGTGCCAGCAGTTTATTTAGCGGGACGACTCAAGAGACCCAGTACTTC.

The chain is built from TRBV10-3 and TRBJ2-7; a possible D gene is TRBD2 (5 bases). This CDR3 is built from 14 residues. Germline V lookup: CDR1 ENHRY, CDR2 SYGVKD. Trimming cost V 4 bases and J 5 bases, with 15 bases left between them. The CDR3 region has the DNA TGTGCCATCAGTGTAGAAGGACTCGGGGACGAGCAGTACTTC. Its translation: CAISVEGLGDEQYF.

The genes are TRBV9 and TRBJ2-1; 7 bases map to TRBD2. This CDR3 comprises 15 residues. Germline values: CDR1 SGDLS, CDR2 YYNGEE. Germline trimming cut 3 bases from V and 4 bases from J; bases unmatched to any gene: 7. CDR3 coding DNA: TGTGCCAGCAGCGACAGCGGGGACGTTTACAATGAGCAGTTCTTC. It codes for CASSDSGDVYNEQFF.